One and the same sample provided the 5 T cell receptor beta chains below, sequenced in a study of T cell responses to AZD1222 COVID-19 vaccine. Sequencing used immunoSEQ multiplex PCR; TCRdb keeps in-frame clones, though not all of them. The sample lists 130,000 to 150,000 clones; around nine tenths were seen once. This specimen was peripheral blood, taken on day 0 of AZD1222 vaccination. The receptors come from an adult in good health.

The J gene is TRBJ2-3, the V gene TRBV27; 12 positions agree with TRBD2. This CDR3 comprises 12 residues. The junction had 5 bases not matched to a gene; V was cut back by 8 bases and J by 11 bases. Germline values: CDR1 MNHEY, CDR2 SMNVEV (reference sequence). The CDR3 DNA follows: TGTGCCAGCCAGGGGGGACTAGCGGGGCAGTATTTT. Translating gives CASQGGLAGQYF.

The chain couples TRBV4-3 to TRBJ1-5; 10 nucleotides agree with TRBD1. This CDR3 has 16 amino acids. Germline CDR1 reads LGHNA; CDR2 reads YSLEER. J was trimmed by 7 bases and V by 4 bases; bases with no gene match: 10. CDR3 sequence: CASSRSLGTGEQPQHF. Written as DNA, the CDR3 is TGCGCCAGCAGCCGCTCACTCGGGACAGGGGAACAGCCCCAGCATTTT.

The chain carries TRBV4-1 and TRBJ1-1; 10 bases fit TRBD1. CDR3 length: 15 residues. The germline gives CDR1 MGHRA, CDR2 YSYEKL. J was trimmed by 6 bases and V by 4 bases; bases with no gene match: 8. The DNA of the CDR3 is TGCGCCAGCAGCCTGGAAGGACAGGGGGTATCTGAAGCTTTCTTT. Amino acid sequence: CASSLEGQGVSEAFF.

This chain joins TRBV18 and TRBJ1-2; a possible D gene is TRBD1 (6 bases). The CDR3 is 14 amino acids. Between the trimmed V and J ends, which lost 2 bases and 7 bases, there was a span of 14 bases. Germline V gives CDR1 KGHSH, CDR2 LQKENI. CDR3 protein: CASSPSSTGSGYTF. The CDR3 DNA sequence: TGTGCCAGCTCACCATCATCAACAGGGAGTGGCTACACCTTC. Looking up the rest from reference TRBV18 and TRBJ1-2 gives the full variable domain: NAGVMQNPRHLVRRRGQEARLRCSPMKGHSHVYWYRQLPEEGLKFMVYLQKENIIDESGMPKERFSAEFPKEGPSILRIQQVVRGDSAAYFCASSPSSTGSGYTFGSGTRLTVV.

J is TRBJ1-2 and V is TRBV7-2, with D tentatively TRBD1 (5 bases). The germline V and J ends were trimmed by 0 bases and 8 bases, with 10 bases remaining between them. The CDR3 has 13 residues. The germline CDR1 and CDR2 sequences are SGHTA and FQGNSA. The CDR3 loop is CASSLANRIGYTF. The DNA for the CDR3 is TGTGCCAGCAGCTTAGCGAACAGGATAGGCTACACCTTC. Full variable domain (remainder filled in from reference TRBV7-2 and TRBJ1-2): GAGVSQSPSNKVTEKGKDVELRCDPISGHTALYWYRQSLGQGLEFLIYFQGNSAPDKSGLPSDRFSAERTGGSVSTLTIQRTQQEDSAVYLCASSLANRIGYTFGSGTRLTVV.